The subject of this entry is one TCR beta chain. Its antigen is not identified. Other DNA sequences within the sample encode an identical CDR3. The data stem from a study of cytomegalovirus exposure and HLA in healthy donors. Study information: For the 300 to 450 genotyped donors, around 76% fell within the Caucasian-associated ancestry cluster. Study-wide findings and caveats: TCR beta chains numbering roughly 150 were designated cytomegalovirus-associated.

PCR was performed using 60 Vbeta and 13 Jbeta primers. TCRdb keeps only in-frame clones here, not all; method: immunoSEQ multiplex PCR. The sample lists around 150,000 clones, roughly 65% seen once, with 4% to 5% in the top ten. CDR3 length: 14 residues. Germline-derived CDR1 and CDR2 are SGHTA and FQGNSA. The V gene end was trimmed by 4 bases and the J gene end by 0 bases; junction bases not matched to a gene: 2. The sequencing sample was made of PBMCs. V usage is TRBV7-2 and J usage is TRBJ2-5, with 7 bases fitting TRBD1. The receptor was isolated from a man younger than 30 in good health and CMV-seropositive. The CDR3, as DNA: TGTGCCAGCAGCTCGGACAGGTACCAAGAGACCCAGTACTTC. Translating gives CASSSDRYQETQYF.